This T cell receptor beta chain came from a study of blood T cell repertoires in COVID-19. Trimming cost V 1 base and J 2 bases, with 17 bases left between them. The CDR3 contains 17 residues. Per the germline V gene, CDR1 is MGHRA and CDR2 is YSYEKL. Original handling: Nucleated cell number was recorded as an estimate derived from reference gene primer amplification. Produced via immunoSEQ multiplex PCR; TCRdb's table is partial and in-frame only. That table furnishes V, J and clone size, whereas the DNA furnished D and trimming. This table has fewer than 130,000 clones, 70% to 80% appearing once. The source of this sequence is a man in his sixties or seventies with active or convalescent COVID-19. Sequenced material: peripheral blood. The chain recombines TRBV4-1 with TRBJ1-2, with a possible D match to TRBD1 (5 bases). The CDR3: CASSQVRARTRNYGYTF. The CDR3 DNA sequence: TGCGCCAGCAGCCAAGTTAGAGCGAGGACAAGGAACTATGGCTACACCTTC.